This T cell receptor (beta chain) was sequenced in a study of PD-L1 blockade in urothelial cancer. Study-wide background: Each patient had 0 to 3 earlier chemotherapy regimens.

The ends were cut back, 4 bases at V and 15 bases at J, with 13 bases in the middle. The germline V gene has CDR1 MDHEN and CDR2 SYDVKM. This CDR3 spans 11 amino acids. Added to each PCR by spiking were synthetic TCR analog templates. Sequencing was performed with immunoSEQ multiplex PCR; in TCRdb, only in-frame clones are kept and a portion is missing. The sample holds tens of thousands of clones; more than 65% are singletons and the top ten take about 4.5%. The chain links TRBV28 to TRBJ2-1; D perhaps matches TRBD1 (6 bases). Sequences were derived from PBMCs, sampled around atezolizumab (anti-PD-L1) treatment. This TCR derives from a man between 70 and 80 years old with urothelial cancer. CDR3 sequence: CASSSGAKRFF. Written as DNA, the CDR3 is TGTGCCAGCAGTTCAGGGGCAAAGCGGTTCTTC.